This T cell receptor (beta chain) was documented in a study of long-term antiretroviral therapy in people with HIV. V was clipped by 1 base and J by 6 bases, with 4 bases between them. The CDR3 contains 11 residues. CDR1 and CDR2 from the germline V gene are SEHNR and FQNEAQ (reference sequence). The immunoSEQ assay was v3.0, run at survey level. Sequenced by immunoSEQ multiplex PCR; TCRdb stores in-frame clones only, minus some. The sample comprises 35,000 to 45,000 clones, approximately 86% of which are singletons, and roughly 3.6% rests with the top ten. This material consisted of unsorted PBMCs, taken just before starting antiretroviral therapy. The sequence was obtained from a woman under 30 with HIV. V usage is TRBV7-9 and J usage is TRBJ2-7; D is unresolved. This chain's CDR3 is CASSLGPEQYF. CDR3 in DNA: TGTGCCAGCAGCTTAGGTCCCGAGCAGTACTTC. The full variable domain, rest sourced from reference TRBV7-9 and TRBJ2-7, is DTGVSQNPRHKITKRGQNVTFRCDPISEHNRLYWYRQTLGQGPEFLTYFQNEAQLEKSRLLSDRFSAERPKGSFSTLEIQRTEQGDSAMYLCASSLGPEQYFGPGTRLTVT.